This T cell receptor (beta chain) emerged from a study of blood T cell dynamics during melanoma immunotherapy. About the study: First-line therapy was either pembrolizumab or nivolumab with ipilimumab for metastatic melanoma.

Regarding the study as a whole: PBMC repertoires of eventual disease-control patients split at W3 into clonality or diversity gains.

The time point denotes: pre-treatment baseline. Every bulk PBMC sample received the same 350 ng of DNA. Assay: immunoSEQ multiplex PCR; the TCRdb copy retains only in-frame clones and omits some. This sample carries 4,500 to 7,000 clones, roughly nine tenths of them seen once, and the ten largest clones take about 3.3%. V lost 1 base to trimming and J lost 2 bases; unmatched junction nucleotides: 7. The CDR3 is made up of 16 amino acids. The V gene's germline CDR1 is GTSNPN and CDR2 SVGIG (reference sequence). In the case of this clone: Its matching antigen is unknown.

The sequences come from blood, collected from a patient treated with checkpoint blockade. The J gene is TRBJ2-1, the V gene TRBV30; the match to TRBD2 covers 8 bases. This receptor was taken from a human donor with melanoma. CDR3 nucleotide sequence: TGTGCCTGGAGTGCAACAGGACTAGCCCCCTACAATGAGCAGTTCTTC. It translates to CAWSATGLAPYNEQFF.